Sequencing of this TCR beta chain was carried out in a study of T-cell memory formation after mild COVID-19. The wider study: Each donor largely had its own TCR clusters.

Germline V CDR1 and CDR2: DFQATT, SNEGSKA (reference sequence). The ends were cut back, 6 bases at V and 0 bases at J, with 23 bases in the middle. The CDR3 is 18 amino acids. TCRdb re-called the 5' RACE reads through MiXCR, storing one row per CDR3 protein. The sample holds around 300,000 distinct CDR3 sequences; roughly 13% are singletons and the top ten take about 21%. Notes on the study in general: Whether day 37 second-wave clones are SARS-CoV-2-specific was not confirmed. CD4+ clones that contracted lay mainly in CM and EM; CD8+ ones lay in EMRA. The study detected some responding clones in pre-infection memory, suggesting cross-reactive memory joined.

This clonotype was recorded only once. The antigen is undetermined. This sequence joins TRBV20-1 and TRBJ2-2; TRBD1 might be the D (6 bases). This sequence originates from a young man who had mild COVID-19 (a few samples of this study predate the infection). Cell type and time point are not known. The specimen was PBMCs or a T cell subset sorted from them (not recorded which). The CDR3 DNA reads TGCAGTGCCGAAAATCCGGACAGCGGACGAACGAACACCGGGGAGCTGTTTTTT. This codes for CSAENPDSGRTNTGELFF.